This entry describes one T cell receptor (beta chain). These data belong to a study of shared clonotypes between healthy human individuals. Sequenced by immunoSEQ multiplex PCR; TCRdb stores in-frame clones only, minus some. The table lists roughly 2 million clones, about 95% of them singletons. Positive CCR7 selection of CD45RO-negative cells yielded the naive CD8 cells, and terminally differentiated effector memory CD45RA+ cells were excluded. This CDR3 is 15 amino acids long. From germline, CDR1 is SGHDT and CDR2 YYEEEE. V lost 0 bases, J lost 5 bases, and 14 bases lay in between. Source material: naive CD8+ T cells sorted from blood. The receptor's source is a man between 18 and 35 years old in good health. This rearrangement joins TRBV5-6 to TRBJ2-5, with D unresolved. The CDR3 nucleotides read TGTGCCAGCAGCTTGGCCTTGGGTCCCTTCGAGACCCAGTACTTC. Its translation is CASSLALGPFETQYF.